A single sample is the source of the 14 T cell receptor beta chains below, sequenced in a study of blood T cell repertoires in COVID-19 (dated by TCRdb to the early 2020s). Libraries were built with the immunoSEQ multiplex PCR assay. TCRdb mirrors the immuneACCESS table, restricted to in-frame sequences. Some clones are absent from its copies; in checked studies, under half trace to an unresolved V gene, and the reason for the others is unknown. In this sample the table shows 450,000 or so clones, about nine tenths of which occur a single time. About 0.6% of the sample is in the top ten clones. The specimen was PBMCs or T cells enriched from blood (not recorded which). These receptors were obtained from a man between 18 and 35 years old who had recovered from COVID-19.

Written as DNA, the CDR3 is TGCGCCAGCAGCCAAGAGTCGGGGGTTCGCCCCTACGAGCAGTACTTC. The encoded protein is CASSQESGVRPYEQYF. The V and J genes are TRBV4-1 and TRBJ2-7, with a possible D match to TRBD2 (6 bases). V lost 0 bases to trimming and J lost 2 bases, with 14 bases between them. CDR1 and CDR2 from the germline V gene are MGHRA and YSYEKL. The CDR3 extends over 16 amino acids.

This clone has a single count. This CDR3 reads CASSFRGVGGNPNYGYTF. CDR3 bases: TGTGCCAGCAGTTTCCGCGGTGTAGGGGGCAATCCTAACTATGGCTACACCTTC. This rearrangement joins TRBV28 to TRBJ1-2; 7 nucleotides align to TRBD1. Germline loops: CDR1 MDHEN, CDR2 SYDVKM. After removal of 3 bases from V and 0 bases from J, the junction contained 13 bases not matched to a gene. The CDR3 length is 18 residues.

The chain has TRBV2 and TRBJ2-5; weak D call: TRBD1 (6 bases). Germline CDR1 is SNHLY and CDR2 is FYNNEI. The CDR3 is made up of 14 amino acids. The V end was cut by 6 bases, the J end by 3 bases, with 14 bases between. The CDR3 here is CASRGTNEKETQYF. CDR3 DNA sequence: TGTGCCAGCAGGGGGACAAACGAAAAAGAGACCCAGTACTTC.

In its sample, this clone was seen once. The V and J genes are TRBV15 and TRBJ2-7; 9 bases line up with TRBD1. With V trimmed by 5 bases and J by 6 bases, 8 bases remained unmatched. The CDR3 is 14 amino acids. Germline V gene sequence: CDR1 LNHNV, CDR2 YYDKDF (reference sequence). The CDR3 here is CATSRRDRVREQYF. In DNA, the CDR3 is TGTGCCACCAGCCGCCGGGACAGGGTTCGCGAGCAGTACTTC.

This chain uses TRBV4-1 with TRBJ1-2; unclear D gene. The germline V gene encodes CDR1 MGHRA and CDR2 YSYEKL. The length of the CDR3 is 15 residues. V lost 3 bases and J 0 bases, leaving 11 bases between the germline ends. CDR3 DNA: TGCGCCAGCAGCCAGACTAGCCAGACTAACTATGGCTACACCTTC. It yields the protein CASSQTSQTNYGYTF.

This chain uses TRBV9 with TRBJ1-1; 7 nucleotides match TRBD1. The ends lost 3 bases at V and 2 bases at J; junction bases unmatched: 4. From germline, CDR1 is SGDLS and CDR2 YYNGEE. The CDR3 totals 14 residues. The CDR3, as DNA: TGTGCCAGCAGCGAAGGGACAGCAAACACTGAAGCTTTCTTT. Protein sequence: CASSEGTANTEAFF.

This clone was seen once. CDR3 sequence: CASSQGQQGANQPQHF. The CDR3 DNA reads TGTGCCAGCAGCCAAGGCCAACAGGGGGCGAATCAGCCCCAGCATTTT. The chain employs TRBV4-2 and TRBJ1-5; 9 bases line up with TRBD1. With 1 base clipped from V and 4 bases from J, the junction kept 5 bases outside the gene matches. The CDR3 covers 16 residues. CDR1 and CDR2 from the germline V gene are LGHNA and YNFKEQ.

This chain joins TRBV28 and TRBJ1-1; D is possibly TRBD1 (6 bases). Deletions cut 3 bases from V and 4 bases from J, with 9 bases between. The germline V gene encodes CDR1 MDHEN and CDR2 SYDVKM. The CDR3 is made up of 13 amino acids. Here the CDR3 DNA reads TGTGCCAGCAGTTTTGTAGGGGGCACTGAAGCTTTCTTT. Protein: CASSFVGGTEAFF. The full variable domain, rest sourced from reference TRBV28 and TRBJ1-1, is DVKVTQSSRYLVKRTGEKVFLECVQDMDHENMFWYRQDPGLGLRLIYFSYDVKMKEKGDIPEGYSVSREKKERFSLILESASTNQTSMYLCASSFVGGTEAFFGQGTRLTVV.

The genes are TRBV2 and TRBJ2-1, with D perhaps TRBD2 (6 bases). The CDR3 covers 15 residues. Trimming removed 8 bases from V and 7 bases from J, with 21 bases in between. Germline assignment: CDR1 SNHLY and CDR2 FYNNEI. The CDR3 nucleotides read TGTGCCAGCGCCGGTTCCGGGGGTCAGGGAAATGAGCAGTTCTTC. Protein sequence: CASAGSGGQGNEQFF.

This rearrangement joins TRBV19 to TRBJ1-5; 12 nucleotides match TRBD1. With V trimmed by 9 bases and J by 4 bases, 13 bases remained unmatched. CDR1 LNHDA and CDR2 SQIVND come from the germline V gene (reference sequence). The CDR3 runs to 17 residues. As DNA, the CDR3 is TGTGCCAGCCTTTCTCGGGGACAGGGGGCAGGTAATCAGCCCCAGCATTTT. The encoded protein is CASLSRGQGAGNQPQHF.

The genes are TRBV5-4 and TRBJ1-2; tentatively, D is TRBD1 (5 bases). V was clipped by 5 bases and J by 4 bases, with 15 bases between them. The CDR3 has 14 amino acids. Germline values: CDR1 SGHNT, CDR2 YYREEE (reference sequence). CDR3 coding DNA: TGTGCCAGCAGTTCGACAGTCGCCGGCTATGGCTACACCTTC. This codes for CASSSTVAGYGYTF. Based on the CDR3 plus reference TRBV5-4 and TRBJ1-2, the full variable domain is ETGVTQSPTHLIKTRGQQVTLRCSSQSGHNTVSWYQQALGQGPQFIFQYYREEENGRGNFPPRFSGLQFPNYSSELNVNALELDDSALYLCASSSTVAGYGYTFGSGTRLTVV.

The V gene is TRBV3-1 (or the pseudogene TRBV3-2), the J gene TRBJ2-3; 9 bases fit TRBD2. The CDR3 runs 15 residues. Trimming at V came to 4 bases and at J to 5 bases, leaving 7 bases not matched to a gene. Germline V gives CDR1 LGHDT, CDR2 YNNKEL (reference sequence). As DNA, the CDR3 is TGTGCCAGCAGCCCCCCGCGGGGGGGCGTAGATACGCAGTATTTT. Protein sequence: CASSPPRGGVDTQYF.

The chain recombines TRBV6-5 with TRBJ2-7; D may be TRBD2 (7 bases). Germline CDR1 MNHEY, CDR2 SVGAGI. The CDR3 has 14 residues. The ends were cut back, 6 bases at V and 6 bases at J, with 18 bases in the middle. CDR3 nucleotides: TGTGCCAGCAGCAAGGGGGGGGCGCCGATCGAGCAGTACTTC. Translation: CASSKGGAPIEQYF.

V gene TRBV28 combines with J gene TRBJ1-6; D is ambiguous. Trimming shortened V by 1 base and J by 7 bases, and 11 bases separated the two germline ends. Per germline, CDR1 MDHEN and CDR2 SYDVKM. The CDR3 loop spans 15 amino acids. The chain's CDR3 is CASSLSGLSNSPLHF. The CDR3, as DNA: TGTGCCAGCAGTTTATCGGGTTTGTCAAATTCACCCCTCCACTTT.